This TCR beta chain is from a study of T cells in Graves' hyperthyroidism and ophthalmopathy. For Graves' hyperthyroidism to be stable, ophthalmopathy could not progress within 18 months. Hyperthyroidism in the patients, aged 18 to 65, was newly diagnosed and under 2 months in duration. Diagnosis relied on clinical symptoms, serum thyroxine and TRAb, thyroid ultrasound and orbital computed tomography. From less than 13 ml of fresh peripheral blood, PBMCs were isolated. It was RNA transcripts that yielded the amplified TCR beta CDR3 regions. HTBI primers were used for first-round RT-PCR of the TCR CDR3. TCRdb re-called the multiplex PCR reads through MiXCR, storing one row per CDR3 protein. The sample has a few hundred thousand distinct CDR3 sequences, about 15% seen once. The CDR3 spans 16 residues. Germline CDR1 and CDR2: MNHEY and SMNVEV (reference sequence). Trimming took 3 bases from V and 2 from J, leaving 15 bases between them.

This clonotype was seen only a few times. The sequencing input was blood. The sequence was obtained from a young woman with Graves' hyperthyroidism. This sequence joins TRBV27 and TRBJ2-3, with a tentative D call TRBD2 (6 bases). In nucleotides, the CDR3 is TGTGCCAGCAGTTTTAATAGGAGGGATTTCACAGATACGCAGTATTTT. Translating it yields CASSFNRRDFTDTQYF.